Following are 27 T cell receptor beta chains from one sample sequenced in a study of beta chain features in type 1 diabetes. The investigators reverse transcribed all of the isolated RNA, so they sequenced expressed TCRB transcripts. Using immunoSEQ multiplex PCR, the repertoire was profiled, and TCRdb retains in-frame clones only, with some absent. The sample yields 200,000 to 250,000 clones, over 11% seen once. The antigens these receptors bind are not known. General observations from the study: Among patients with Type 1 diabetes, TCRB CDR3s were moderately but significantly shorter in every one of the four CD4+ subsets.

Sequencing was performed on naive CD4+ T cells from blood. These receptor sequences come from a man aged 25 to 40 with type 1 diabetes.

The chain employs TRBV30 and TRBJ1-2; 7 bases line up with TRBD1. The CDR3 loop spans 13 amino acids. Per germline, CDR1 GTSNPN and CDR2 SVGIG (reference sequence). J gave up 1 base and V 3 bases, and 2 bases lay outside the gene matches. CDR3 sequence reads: CAWSTGVNYGYTF. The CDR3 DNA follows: TGTGCCTGGAGCACAGGGGTTAACTATGGCTACACCTTC.

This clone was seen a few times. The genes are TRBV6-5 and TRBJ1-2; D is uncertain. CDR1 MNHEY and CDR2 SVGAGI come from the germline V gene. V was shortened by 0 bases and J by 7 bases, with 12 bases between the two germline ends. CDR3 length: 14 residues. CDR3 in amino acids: CASSYSVGVGGYTF. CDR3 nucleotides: TGTGCCAGCAGTTACTCGGTCGGGGTTGGTGGCTACACCTTC.

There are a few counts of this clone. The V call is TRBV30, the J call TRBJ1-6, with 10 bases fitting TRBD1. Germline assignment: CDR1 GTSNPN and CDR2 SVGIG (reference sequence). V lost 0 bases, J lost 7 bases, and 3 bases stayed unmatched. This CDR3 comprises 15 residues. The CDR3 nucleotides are TGTGCCTGGAGTGTACAGGGACAGGGGAATTCACCCCTCCACTTT. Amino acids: CAWSVQGQGNSPLHF.

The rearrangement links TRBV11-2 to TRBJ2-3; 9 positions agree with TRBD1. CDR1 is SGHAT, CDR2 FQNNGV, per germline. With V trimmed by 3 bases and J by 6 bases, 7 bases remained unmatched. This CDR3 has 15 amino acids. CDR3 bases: TGTGCCAGCAGCTTTACAGGGGGCGGCCGGGATACGCAGTATTTT. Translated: CASSFTGGGRDTQYF. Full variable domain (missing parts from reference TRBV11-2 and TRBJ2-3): EAGVAQSPRYKIIEKRQSVAFWCNPISGHATLYWYQQILGQGPKLLIQFQNNGVVDDSQLPKDRFSAERLKGVDSTLKIQPAKLEDSAVYLCASSFTGGGRDTQYFGPGTRLTVL.

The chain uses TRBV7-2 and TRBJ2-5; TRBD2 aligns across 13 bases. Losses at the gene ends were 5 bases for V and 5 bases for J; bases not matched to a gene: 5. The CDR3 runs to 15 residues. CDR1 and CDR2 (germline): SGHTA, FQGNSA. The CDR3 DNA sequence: TGTGCCAGCAGCCGGACTAGCGGGGGTTGGGAGACCCAGTACTTC. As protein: CASSRTSGGWETQYF.

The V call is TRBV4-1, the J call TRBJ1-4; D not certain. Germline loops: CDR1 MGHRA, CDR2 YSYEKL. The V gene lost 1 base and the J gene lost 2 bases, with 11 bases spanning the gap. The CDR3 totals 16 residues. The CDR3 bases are TGCGCCAGCAGCCAAGTCGGCGGGCCCACTAATGAAAAACTGTTTTTT. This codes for CASSQVGGPTNEKLFF.

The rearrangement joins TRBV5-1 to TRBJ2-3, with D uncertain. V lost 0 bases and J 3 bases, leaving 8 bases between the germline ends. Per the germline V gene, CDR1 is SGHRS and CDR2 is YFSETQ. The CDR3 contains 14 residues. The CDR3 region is CASSLAVETDTQYF. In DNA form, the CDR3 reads TGCGCCAGCAGCTTGGCCGTGGAGACAGATACGCAGTATTTT.

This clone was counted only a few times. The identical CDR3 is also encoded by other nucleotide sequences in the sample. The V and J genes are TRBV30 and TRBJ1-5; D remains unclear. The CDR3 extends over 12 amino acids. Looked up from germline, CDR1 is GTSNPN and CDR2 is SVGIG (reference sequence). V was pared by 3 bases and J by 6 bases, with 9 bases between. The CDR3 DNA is TGTGCCTGGAGCCGGGGAGGTCAGCCCCAGCATTTT. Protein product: CAWSRGGQPQHF.

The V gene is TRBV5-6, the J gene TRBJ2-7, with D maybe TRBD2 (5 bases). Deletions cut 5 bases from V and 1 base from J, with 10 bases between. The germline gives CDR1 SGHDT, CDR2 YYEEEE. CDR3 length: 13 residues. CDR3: CASSRTVSYEQYF. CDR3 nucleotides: TGTGCCAGCAGTAGGACTGTTTCCTACGAGCAGTACTTC.

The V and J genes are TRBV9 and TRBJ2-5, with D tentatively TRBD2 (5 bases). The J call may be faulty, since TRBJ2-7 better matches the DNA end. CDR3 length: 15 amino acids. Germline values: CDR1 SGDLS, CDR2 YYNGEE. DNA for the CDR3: TGTGCCAGCAGCGTTACCGGACTGTCATCCTACGAGCAGTACTTC. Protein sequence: CASSVTGLSSYEQYF.

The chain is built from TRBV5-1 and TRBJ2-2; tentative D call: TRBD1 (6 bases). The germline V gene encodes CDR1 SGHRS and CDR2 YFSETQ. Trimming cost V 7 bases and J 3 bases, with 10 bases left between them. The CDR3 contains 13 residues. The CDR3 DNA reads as TGCGCCAGCGGACAGTCGGACACCGGGGAGCTGTTTTTT. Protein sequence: CASGQSDTGELFF.

The CDR3 loop is CASSLDPAAETQYF. The CDR3 DNA is TGTGCCAGCAGCTTAGATCCCGCGGCAGAGACCCAGTACTTC. J is TRBJ2-5 and V is TRBV7-9; D unclear. CDR1 and CDR2 from the germline V gene are SEHNR and FQNEAQ (reference sequence). V was pared by 1 base and J by 4 bases, with 10 bases between. This CDR3 has 14 residues.

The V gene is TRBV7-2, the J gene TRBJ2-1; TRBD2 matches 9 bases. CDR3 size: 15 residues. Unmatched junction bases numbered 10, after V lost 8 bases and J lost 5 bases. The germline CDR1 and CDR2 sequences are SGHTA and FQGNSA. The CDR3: CASRLSGRTHNEQFF. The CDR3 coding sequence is TGTGCCAGCCGACTTAGCGGGAGAACCCACAATGAGCAGTTCTTC.

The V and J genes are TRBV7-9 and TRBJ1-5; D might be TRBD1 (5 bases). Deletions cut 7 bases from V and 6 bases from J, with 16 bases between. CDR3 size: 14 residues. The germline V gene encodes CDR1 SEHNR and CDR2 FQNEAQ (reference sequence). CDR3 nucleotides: TGTGCCAGCACCTTGGGAGGGGAAGGTCAGCCCCAGCATTTT. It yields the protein CASTLGGEGQPQHF. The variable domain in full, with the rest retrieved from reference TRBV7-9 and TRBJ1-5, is DTGVSQNPRHKITKRGQNVTFRCDPISEHNRLYWYRQTLGQGPEFLTYFQNEAQLEKSRLLSDRFSAERPKGSFSTLEIQRTEQGDSAMYLCASTLGGEGQPQHFGDGTRLSIL.

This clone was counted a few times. The CDR3 nucleotides read TGCGCCAGCAGCTTGGCCCCCGGGACTAGCAGGAACACCGGGGAGCTGTTTTTT. Its protein product is CASSLAPGTSRNTGELFF. The chain has TRBV5-1 and TRBJ2-2, with TRBD2 matching over 9 bases. The V gene's germline CDR1 is SGHRS and CDR2 YFSETQ. The CDR3 is 18 amino acids. V shed 0 bases, J shed 1 base, and the junction held 7 bases outside the gene matches. Full variable domain (remainder filled in from reference TRBV5-1 and TRBJ2-2): KAGVTQTPRYLIKTRGQQVTLSCSPISGHRSVSWYQQTPGQGLQFLFEYFSETQRNKGNFPGRFSGRQFSNSRSEMNVSTLELGDSALYLCASSLAPGTSRNTGELFFGEGSRLTVL.

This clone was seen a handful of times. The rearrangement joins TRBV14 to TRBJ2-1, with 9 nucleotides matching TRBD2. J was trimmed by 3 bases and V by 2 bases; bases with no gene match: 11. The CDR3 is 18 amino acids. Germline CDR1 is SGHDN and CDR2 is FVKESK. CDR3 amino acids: CASSQRLRREGLYNEQFF. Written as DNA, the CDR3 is TGTGCCAGCAGCCAACGGTTGCGGCGGGAGGGGCTCTACAATGAGCAGTTCTTC.

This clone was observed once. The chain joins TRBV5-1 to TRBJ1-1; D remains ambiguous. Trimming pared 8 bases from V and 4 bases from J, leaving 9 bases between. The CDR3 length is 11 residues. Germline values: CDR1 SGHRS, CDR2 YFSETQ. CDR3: CASGDSTEAFF. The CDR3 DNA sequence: TGCGCCAGTGGTGACTCCACTGAAGCTTTCTTT.

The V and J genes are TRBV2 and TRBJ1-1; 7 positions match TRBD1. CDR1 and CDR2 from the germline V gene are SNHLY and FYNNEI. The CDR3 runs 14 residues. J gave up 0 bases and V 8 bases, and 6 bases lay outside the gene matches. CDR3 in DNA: TGTGCCAGCGGCAGACAGGGAATGAACACTGAAGCTTTCTTT. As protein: CASGRQGMNTEAFF.

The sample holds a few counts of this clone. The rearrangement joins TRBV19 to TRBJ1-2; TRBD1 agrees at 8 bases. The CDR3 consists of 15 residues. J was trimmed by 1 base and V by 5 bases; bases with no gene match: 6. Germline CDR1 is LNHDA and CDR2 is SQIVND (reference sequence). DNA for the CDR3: TGTGCCAGTAGTGATACAGGGGGAAGTAACTATGGCTACACCTTC. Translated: CASSDTGGSNYGYTF. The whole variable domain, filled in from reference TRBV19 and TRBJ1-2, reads DGGITQSPKYLFRKEGQNVTLSCEQNLNHDAMYWYRQDPGQGLRLIYYSQIVNDFQKGDIAEGYSVSREKKESFPLTVTSAQKNPTAFYLCASSDTGGSNYGYTFGSGTRLTVV.

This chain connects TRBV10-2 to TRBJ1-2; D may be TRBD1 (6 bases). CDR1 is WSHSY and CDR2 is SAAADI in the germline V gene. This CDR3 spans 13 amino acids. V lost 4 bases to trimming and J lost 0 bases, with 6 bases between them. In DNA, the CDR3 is TGCGCCAGCAGTGGGACAGCTAACTATGGCTACACCTTC. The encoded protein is CASSGTANYGYTF.

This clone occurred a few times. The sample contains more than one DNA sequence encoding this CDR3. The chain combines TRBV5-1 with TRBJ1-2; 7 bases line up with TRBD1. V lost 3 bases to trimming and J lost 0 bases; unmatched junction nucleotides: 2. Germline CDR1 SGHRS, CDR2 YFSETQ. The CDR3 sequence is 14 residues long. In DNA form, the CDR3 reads TGCGCCAGCAGCTCGGGACAGACTAACTATGGCTACACCTTC. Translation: CASSSGQTNYGYTF. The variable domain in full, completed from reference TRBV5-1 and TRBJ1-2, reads KAGVTQTPRYLIKTRGQQVTLSCSPISGHRSVSWYQQTPGQGLQFLFEYFSETQRNKGNFPGRFSGRQFSNSRSEMNVSTLELGDSALYLCASSSGQTNYGYTFGSGTRLTVV.

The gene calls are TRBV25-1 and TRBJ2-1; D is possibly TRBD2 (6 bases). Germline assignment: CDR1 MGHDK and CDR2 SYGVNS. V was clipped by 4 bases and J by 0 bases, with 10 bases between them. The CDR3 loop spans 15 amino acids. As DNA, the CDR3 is TGTGCCAGCAGTGGGGACTGGAGCTCCTACAATGAGCAGTTCTTC. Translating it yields CASSGDWSSYNEQFF.

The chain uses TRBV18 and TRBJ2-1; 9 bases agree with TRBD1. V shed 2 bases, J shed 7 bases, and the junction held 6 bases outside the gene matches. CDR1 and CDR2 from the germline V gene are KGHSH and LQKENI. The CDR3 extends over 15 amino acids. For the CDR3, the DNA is TGTGCCAGCTCACCAGGACAGGGGATTTTAAATGAGCAGTTCTTC. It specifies CASSPGQGILNEQFF.

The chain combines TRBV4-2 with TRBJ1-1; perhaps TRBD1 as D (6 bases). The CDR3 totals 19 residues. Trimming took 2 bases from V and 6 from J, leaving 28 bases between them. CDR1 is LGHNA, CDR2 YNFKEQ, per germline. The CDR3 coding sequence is TGTGCCAGCAGCCAACAATCGGGAGGGGGAAATAAGGCTCACGCTGAAGCTTTCTTT. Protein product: CASSQQSGGGNKAHAEAFF.

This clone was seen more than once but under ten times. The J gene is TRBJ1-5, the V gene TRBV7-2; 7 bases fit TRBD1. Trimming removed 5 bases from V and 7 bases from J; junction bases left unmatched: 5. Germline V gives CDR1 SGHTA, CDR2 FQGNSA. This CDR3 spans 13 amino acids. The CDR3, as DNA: TGTGCCAGCAGCCCACGGGACAGACAGCCCCAGCATTTT. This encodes CASSPRDRQPQHF. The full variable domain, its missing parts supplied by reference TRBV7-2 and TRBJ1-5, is GAGVSQSPSNKVTEKGKDVELRCDPISGHTALYWYRQSLGQGLEFLIYFQGNSAPDKSGLPSDRFSAERTGGSVSTLTIQRTQQEDSAVYLCASSPRDRQPQHFGDGTRLSIL.

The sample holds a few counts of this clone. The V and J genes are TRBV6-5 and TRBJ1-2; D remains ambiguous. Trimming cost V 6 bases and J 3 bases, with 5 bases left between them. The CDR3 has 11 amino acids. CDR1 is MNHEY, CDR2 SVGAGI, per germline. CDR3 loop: CASRRDYGYTF. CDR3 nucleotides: TGTGCCAGCAGGAGAGACTATGGCTACACCTTC.

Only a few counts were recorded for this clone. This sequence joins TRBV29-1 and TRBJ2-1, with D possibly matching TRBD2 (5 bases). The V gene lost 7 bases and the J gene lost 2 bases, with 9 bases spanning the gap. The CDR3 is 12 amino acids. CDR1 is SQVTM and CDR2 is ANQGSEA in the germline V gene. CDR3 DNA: TGCAGCGGAACCGGGACCTACAATGAGCAGTTCTTC. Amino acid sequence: CSGTGTYNEQFF.